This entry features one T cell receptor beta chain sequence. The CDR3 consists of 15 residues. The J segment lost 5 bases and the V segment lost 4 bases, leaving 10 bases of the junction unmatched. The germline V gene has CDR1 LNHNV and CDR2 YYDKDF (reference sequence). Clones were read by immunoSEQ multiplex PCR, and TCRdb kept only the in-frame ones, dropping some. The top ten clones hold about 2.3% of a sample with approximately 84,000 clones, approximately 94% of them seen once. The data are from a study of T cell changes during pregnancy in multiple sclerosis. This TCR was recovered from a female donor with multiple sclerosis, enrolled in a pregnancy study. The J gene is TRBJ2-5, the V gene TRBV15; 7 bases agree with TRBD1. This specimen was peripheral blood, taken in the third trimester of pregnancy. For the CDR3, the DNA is TGTGCCACCAGCACACCCCGACAGGGACGGGAGACCCAGTACTTC. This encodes CATSTPRQGRETQYF.